This is a list of T cell receptor beta chains from one sample in a study of cytomegalovirus exposure and HLA in healthy donors. The table came from immunoSEQ multiplex PCR; TCRdb's copy has only in-frame clones and leaves some out. The table shows 200,000 or so clones, with roughly 80% occurring only once. Sample: PBMCs. These receptors originate from a woman between 45 and 65 years old in good health and CMV-seropositive. Each CDR3 is given with its conserved first and last residue.

>TRBJ2-3|TRBV6-4
CASSELAGTDTQYF
>TRBJ2-3|TRBV11-2
CASSERGRTDTQYF
>TRBJ1-5|TRBV4-1
CASSHAGQAYSNQPQHF
>.|TRBV5-1
CASSSARGDYYEQYF
>TRBJ2-2|TRBV19
CASADANTGELFF
>TRBJ1-1|TRBV7-9
CASRPWAQGGTEAFF
>TRBJ1-6|TRBV2
CASSPETGVNSPLHF
>TRBJ2-3|TRBV4-2
CASSQERLAGGITDTQYF
>.|TRBV4-1
CASSLGTGSTYEQYF
>TRBJ2-7|TRBV7-2
CASSLAHSGITYEQYF
>TRBJ1-2|TRBV29-1
CSVDSRQGGYGYTF
>TRBJ2-3|TRBV6-5
CASSYSGADTDTQYF
>TRBJ2-7|TRBV6-5
CASSSYLDRGEQYF
>TRBJ2-5|TRBV7-2
CASSLHRETQYF
>TRBJ2-7|TRBV7-2
CASSLEGSGGDYEQYF
>TRBJ2-7|TRBV5-6
CASSLDPSGSSYEQYF
>TRBJ1-4|TRBV6-5
CASSYDPTGGEKLFF
>TRBJ1-6|TRBV9
CASSPSVGLNSPLHF
>TRBJ1-1|TRBV7-2
CASSKDRDTEAFF
>TRBJ1-3|TRBV18
CASSPRDISGNTIYF
>TRBJ1-3|TRBV9
CASSVDNRNTIYF
>TRBJ2-7|TRBV6-5
CASSEGDYRYEQYF
>TRBJ2-3|TRBV9
CASSVESGITDTQYF
>TRBJ2-1|TRBV11-3
CASSAGQNYNEQFF
>TRBJ1-1|TRBV29-1
CSVEVKTEAFF
>TRBJ2-7|TRBV30
CAWSVGESTQQYF
>TRBJ2-3|TRBV30
CAWSVGGATDTQYF
>TRBJ2-3|TRBV4-1
CASSQDGGASTDTQYF
>TRBJ2-5|TRBV6-6
CASSKPGSGEGETQYF
>TRBJ2-2|TRBV10-1
CASSEQQGAGELFF
>TRBJ2-7|TRBV7-2
CASSLFQGGLYEQYF
>TRBJ2-1|TRBV10-3
CAIRDVGQGGDEQFF
>TRBJ2-5|TRBV5-4
CASSLGTSGGRGETQYF
>TRBJ2-7|TRBV30
CAQARRTGGYEQYF
>TRBJ1-1|TRBV30
CAWGQGYSEAFF
>TRBJ1-2|TRBV6-6
CASADLGAQGGYGYTF
>TRBJ1-5|TRBV6-1
CASRRDRESNQPQHF
>TRBJ2-7|TRBV5-1
CASSSREQASYEQYF
>TRBJ1-4|TRBV28
CASSWSGKNEKLFF
>TRBJ1-1|TRBV6-5
CASQNPNTEAFF
>TRBJ2-2|TRBV19
CASSLLTTGELFF
>TRBJ2-2|TRBV18
CASSPSKRGYGPGELFF
>TRBJ1-2|TRBV5-1
CASQPGQGWGYTF
>TRBJ1-2|TRBV18
CASSPPEGGVFGGYTF
>TRBJ2-3|TRBV19
CASSSRQAQRTQYF
>TRBJ1-3|TRBV15
CATSREGTSGNTIYF
>TRBJ2-1|TRBV11-3
CASSESGTLSYNEQFF
>TRBJ1-1|TRBV5-4
CASSLGTGYHTEAFF
>TRBJ2-1|TRBV5-4
CASSSPGAYNEQFF
>TRBJ1-4|TRBV4-2
CASSQEIAGATNEKLFF
>TRBJ1-5|TRBV18
CASSPDSTGQPQHF
>TRBJ2-4|TRBV7-2
CASSLGGKDIQYF
>TRBJ1-2|TRBV28
CASSLLGTGGGYTF